Given below is one T cell receptor (beta chain) in context. Its antigen remains unidentified. CDR1 is SGHRS, CDR2 YFSETQ, per germline. CDR3 size: 14 residues. V was trimmed by 2 bases and J by 0 bases, leaving 8 bases between them. The sample belongs to a study of T cell responses to AZD1222 COVID-19 vaccine. Notes on the study in general: Targeting of unmutated variant regions was reportedly seen in nearly half of spike-specific TCRs. The donor group comprised mostly white British people and more females; the analysis possibly underestimated clonal diversity.

TCRdb's table, derived via immunoSEQ multiplex PCR, lists solely in-frame clones and lacks some. The table has about 140,000 clones, more than 80% seen once; the top ten hold approximately 0.96%. The material sequenced was peripheral blood, taken on day 0 of MenACWY control vaccination. This chain uses TRBV5-1 with TRBJ1-1; D remains ambiguous. The sequence derives from an adult in good health. CDR3 nucleotide sequence: TGCGCCAGCAGCTTCAGCGAGATGAACACTGAAGCTTTCTTT. It specifies CASSFSEMNTEAFF.